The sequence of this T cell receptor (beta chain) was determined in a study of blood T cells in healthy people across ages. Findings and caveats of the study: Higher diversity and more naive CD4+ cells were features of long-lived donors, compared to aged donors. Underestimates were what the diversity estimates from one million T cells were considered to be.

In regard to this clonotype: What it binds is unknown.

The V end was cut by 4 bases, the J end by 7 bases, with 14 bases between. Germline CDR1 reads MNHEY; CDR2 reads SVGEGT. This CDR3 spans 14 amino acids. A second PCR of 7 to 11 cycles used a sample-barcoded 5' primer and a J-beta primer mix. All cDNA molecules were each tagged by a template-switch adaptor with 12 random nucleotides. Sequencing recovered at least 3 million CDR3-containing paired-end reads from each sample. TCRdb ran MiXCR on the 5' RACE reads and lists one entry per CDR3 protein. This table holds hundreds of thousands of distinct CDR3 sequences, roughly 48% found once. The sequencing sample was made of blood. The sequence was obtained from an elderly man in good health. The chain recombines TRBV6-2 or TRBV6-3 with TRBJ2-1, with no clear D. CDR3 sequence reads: CASSWPGVWNEQFF. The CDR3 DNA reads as TGTGCCAGCAGTTGGCCAGGTGTGTGGAATGAGCAGTTCTTC.